One sample yielded the 7 T cell receptor beta chains listed below, sequenced in a study of a mutant IDH1 vaccine in newly diagnosed glioma. These TCRs' antigens remain unknown. The table came from immunoSEQ multiplex PCR; TCRdb's copy has only in-frame clones and leaves some out. Of 50,000 or so clones in the sample, about 91% were seen once. The sample's time point: week 11, during vaccination. Vaccine doses each comprised 300 ug of mutant IDH1 20-mer peptide, with topical imiquimod. The sequenced sample was PBMCs, obtained from a glioma patient whose treatment included an IDH1 peptide vaccine. The origin of the receptors is a man aged 45-65 years with glioma.

The chain couples TRBV28 to TRBJ1-2; TRBD1 matches at 9 bases. The CDR3 spans 17 residues. V shed 3 bases, J shed 6 bases, and the junction held 14 bases outside the gene matches. Germline values: CDR1 MDHEN, CDR2 SYDVKM. CDR3 region: CASSFLRVQGQGNGYTF. CDR3 nucleotide sequence: TGTGCCAGCAGTTTTCTACGGGTCCAAGGACAGGGGAATGGCTACACCTTC.

In DNA form, the CDR3 reads TGCGCCAGCAGCCCAGGGACTAGCGGGAGCACAGATACGCAGTATTTT. It encodes CASSPGTSGSTDTQYF. V is TRBV4-3 and J is TRBJ2-3; 12 nucleotides match TRBD2. Losses at the gene ends were 4 bases for V and 0 bases for J; bases not matched to a gene: 2. The germline gives CDR1 LGHNA, CDR2 YSLEER. The CDR3 spans 16 residues.

This chain connects TRBV29-1 to TRBJ1-3; D uncertain. Trimming took 7 bases from V and 4 from J, leaving 8 bases between them. The CDR3 length is 11 residues. Germline loops: CDR1 SQVTM, CDR2 ANQGSEA. CDR3 loop: CSAAYGNTIYF. As DNA, the CDR3 is TGCAGCGCGGCATACGGAAACACCATATATTTT.

This chain links TRBV6-5 with TRBJ1-2; D is perhaps TRBD1 (6 bases). Trimming left V 6 bases short and J 1 base short, with 9 bases between. Germline CDR1 and CDR2: MNHEY and SVGAGI. The CDR3 sequence is 13 residues long. The CDR3 reads CASSRTVNYGYTF. Here the CDR3 DNA reads TGTGCCAGCAGCCGGACAGTTAACTATGGCTACACCTTC.

The chain carries TRBV15 and TRBJ2-2, with unresolved D. CDR3 size: 14 residues. Per germline, CDR1 LNHNV and CDR2 YYDKDF (reference sequence). Trimming removed 6 bases at V and 0 bases at J, with 8 bases between. The DNA for the CDR3 is TGTGCCACCAGTCGGCTCGCGAACACCGGGGAGCTGTTTTTT. Encoded protein: CATSRLANTGELFF. Drawing the rest from reference TRBV15 and TRBJ2-2, the complete variable domain is DAMVIQNPRYQVTQFGKPVTLSCSQTLNHNVMYWYQQKSSQAPKLLFHYYDKDFNNEADTPDNFQSRRPNTSFCFLDIRSPGLGDTAMYLCATSRLANTGELFFGEGSRLTVL.

The chain has TRBV10-3 and TRBJ2-7; D uncertain. V was clipped by 0 bases and J by 7 bases, with 7 bases between them. The germline CDR1 and CDR2 sequences are ENHRY and SYGVKD. The CDR3 has 12 residues. The CDR3 bases are TGTGCCATCAGTGAGTCGTTGAGGGAGCAGTACTTC. Its translation: CAISESLREQYF.

The DNA of the CDR3 is TGTGCCAGCAACGGTGGTGCGGGAGGGCAAAACATTCAGTACTTC. Amino acid sequence: CASNGGAGGQNIQYF. The chain employs TRBV2 and TRBJ2-4; 9 nucleotides align to TRBD2. V trimming: 7 bases; J trimming: 5 bases; junction bases outside the gene matches: 9. Germline V gene sequence: CDR1 SNHLY, CDR2 FYNNEI. There are 15 residues in the CDR3.